What follows are 3 T cell receptor beta chains derived from one specimen sequenced in a study of T cell responses to AZD1222 COVID-19 vaccine. The data were produced by immunoSEQ multiplex PCR, yet TCRdb's version contains in-frame clones alone and is incomplete. The sample gives 80,000 to 90,000 clones, roughly 94% of which show up once; 5% to 6.5% is in the top ten. Source: peripheral blood, taken on day 0 of AZD1222 vaccination. Source of these receptors: an adult in good health.

The chain is built from TRBV28 and TRBJ1-2; D is perhaps TRBD1 (5 bases). Germline CDR1 MDHEN, CDR2 SYDVKM. Trimming removed 5 bases from V and 0 bases from J, with 10 bases in between. This CDR3 region has 14 residues. CDR3 region: CASSLPGANYGYTF. Written as DNA, the CDR3 is TGTGCCAGCAGTCTTCCGGGGGCTAACTATGGCTACACCTTC.

The chain employs TRBV19 and TRBJ2-7, with 7 bases aligning to TRBD1. V lost 5 bases to trimming and J lost 2 bases; unmatched junction nucleotides: 15. This CDR3 region has 17 residues. Germline CDR1 and CDR2: LNHDA and SQIVND (reference sequence). The CDR3 coding sequence is TGTGCCAGTAGTCAGTTAAGTTCCGGGACAGCAGCCTACGAGCAGTACTTC. Translated: CASSQLSSGTAAYEQYF.

This rearrangement joins TRBV2 to TRBJ1-5; no reliable D call. The V gene lost 3 bases and the J gene lost 9 bases, with 12 bases spanning the gap. This CDR3 has 13 residues. The germline gives CDR1 SNHLY, CDR2 FYNNEI. The CDR3 protein is CASSDGLSRPQHF. For the CDR3, the DNA is TGTGCCAGCAGTGATGGCCTCAGTCGGCCCCAGCATTTT.